This T cell receptor beta chain comes out of a study of T cell responses to AZD1222 COVID-19 vaccine. Study summary: Pooled samples include second doses given at about 4 or 12 weeks.

Generated by immunoSEQ multiplex PCR, the TCRdb table keeps only in-frame clones and is missing some. The sample records about 110,000 clones, around 82% being singletons. The CDR3 covers 14 residues. Germline V gene sequence: CDR1 MNHEY, CDR2 SVGAGI. The junction had 10 bases not matched to a gene; V was cut back by 4 bases and J by 10 bases. The TCR comes from an adult in good health. The chain carries TRBV6-5 and TRBJ1-1, with 9 positions matching TRBD1. Source: peripheral blood, taken on day 0 of AZD1222 vaccination. The CDR3 loop is CASSFLRDRVSAFF. CDR3 nucleotide sequence: TGTGCCAGCAGTTTTCTCCGGGACAGGGTATCAGCTTTCTTT.